The 32 T cell receptor beta chains listed next were all sequenced from one sample in a study of CD8 T cells in Susac syndrome. Random hexamers were used to reverse transcribe roughly 0.45 to 1 ug of RNA. TCRdb redid the calling of the immunoSEQ multiplex PCR reads with MiXCR, one entry per CDR3 protein. The sample shows roughly 110,000 distinct CDR3 sequences, around 94% of them seen only once. The sample comprised CD8+ T cells from PBMCs. These receptors originate from a human donor with Susac syndrome.

V gene TRBV18 combines with J gene TRBJ1-6, with D unresolved. V dropped 2 bases and J dropped 1 base, with 9 bases sitting between them. Germline V gene lookup returns CDR1 KGHSH and CDR2 LQKENI. The CDR3 is made up of 16 amino acids. Here the CDR3 reads CASSPTPGSYNSPLHF. The CDR3, as DNA: TGTGCCAGCTCACCAACGCCTGGGTCCTATAATTCACCCCTCCACTTT. The variable domain in full, completed from reference TRBV18 and TRBJ1-6, reads NAGVMQNPRHLVRRRGQEARLRCSPMKGHSHVYWYRQLPEEGLKFMVYLQKENIIDESGMPKERFSAEFPKEGPSILRIQQVVRGDSAAYFCASSPTPGSYNSPLHFGNGTRLTVT.

Of note for this clonotype: Relative to the germline gene, one junction end is altered; a read error may explain this. V and J are TRBV4-2 and TRBJ2-3, with D possibly being TRBD2 (7 bases). The germline V gene encodes CDR1 LGHNA and CDR2 YNFKEQ. The CDR3 length is 16 residues. CDR3 DNA sequence: TGCGCCAGCAGCCAAGATCGGGGGGCTGGCACAGATACGCAGTATTTT. Its protein product is CASSQDRGAGTDTQYF.

V gene TRBV19 combines with J gene TRBJ1-5, with 10 bases fitting TRBD1. Losses at the gene ends were 5 bases for V and 6 bases for J; bases not matched to a gene: 7. This CDR3 has 15 amino acids. CDR1 and CDR2 from the germline V gene are LNHDA and SQIVND (reference sequence). The CDR3: CASSFDRGLVQPQHF. The CDR3 region has the DNA TGTGCCAGTAGTTTTGACAGGGGGCTGGTTCAGCCCCAGCATTTT.

The chain recombines TRBV12-3 or TRBV12-4 with TRBJ1-5; no firm D call. V was shortened by 2 bases and J by 1 base, with 6 bases between the two germline ends. The CDR3 length is 14 residues. This chain's CDR3 is CASSLKLSNQPQHF. The CDR3, as DNA: TGTGCCAGCAGTTTAAAACTCAGCAATCAGCCCCAGCATTTT.

The genes are TRBV6-2 or TRBV6-3 and TRBJ2-7; unclear D gene. The V gene lost 2 bases and the J gene lost 1 base, with 18 bases spanning the gap. The CDR3 has 17 residues. The V gene's germline CDR1 is MNHEY and CDR2 SVGEGT. CDR3 loop: CASSYPTLDGLSYEQYF. The DNA for the CDR3 is TGTGCCAGCAGTTACCCTACCTTAGACGGATTATCCTACGAGCAGTACTTC.

This chain joins TRBV15 and TRBJ2-1; D might be TRBD1 or TRBD2, each matching 6 bases. The V gene lost 3 bases and the J gene lost 9 bases, with 18 bases spanning the gap. The CDR3 has 15 residues. The germline CDR1 and CDR2 sequences are LNHNV and YYDKDF (reference sequence). Written as DNA, the CDR3 is TGTGCCACCAGCAGCATAGGGGGGACATTCAGTGAGCAGTTCTTC. Its translation is CATSSIGGTFSEQFF.

The chain carries TRBV2 and TRBJ1-2; tentatively, D is TRBD1 (5 bases). This CDR3 has 13 amino acids. Germline values: CDR1 SNHLY, CDR2 FYNNEI. Trimming left V 6 bases short and J 4 bases short, with 12 bases between. The CDR3 protein is CASRTGPSYGYTF. The CDR3 nucleotides read TGTGCCAGCAGAACGGGACCTTCCTATGGCTACACCTTC.

This clonotype was observed a single time. The V gene is TRBV7-9, the J gene TRBJ1-2, with 10 bases fitting TRBD1. J lost 3 bases, V lost 5 bases, and 9 bases had no gene match. This CDR3 region has 16 residues. Germline V CDR1 and CDR2: SEHNR, FQNEAQ (reference sequence). CDR3 region: CASSRPGQGLDYGYTF. CDR3 in DNA: TGTGCCAGCAGCCGTCCGGGACAGGGGCTTGACTATGGCTACACCTTC.

The chain employs TRBV20-1 and TRBJ2-7; D gene unclear. The germline CDR1 and CDR2 sequences are DFQATT and SNEGSKA (reference sequence). Trimming cost V 3 bases and J 3 bases, with 27 bases left between them. The CDR3 is made up of 18 amino acids. CDR3 sequence reads: CSASPLDSNSGVHYEQYF. The CDR3 DNA sequence: TGCAGTGCTAGCCCCCTCGACTCTAACAGTGGGGTACACTACGAGCAGTACTTC.

This clonotype was recorded once. The rearrangement joins TRBV20-1 to TRBJ1-2; D ambiguous. With 6 bases removed from V and 4 bases from J, the gap between germline ends came to 9 bases. CDR1 is DFQATT, CDR2 SNEGSKA, per germline (reference sequence). The CDR3 runs 11 residues. DNA for the CDR3: TGCAGTGCAAGAACGGTCTATGGCTACACCTTC. It specifies CSARTVYGYTF.

The chain links TRBV6-6 to TRBJ1-1, with D unresolved. The CDR3 length is 13 residues. Deletions cut 8 bases from V and 1 base from J, with 11 bases between. CDR1 and CDR2 from the germline V gene are MNHNY and SVGAGI (reference sequence). The CDR3 DNA reads TGTGCCAGCGTACTGGGTGGGAACACTGAAGCTTTCTTT. Its protein is CASVLGGNTEAFF.

This clonotype was observed a single time. The chain combines TRBV4-2 with TRBJ2-3; D is uncertain. The germline V gene encodes CDR1 LGHNA and CDR2 YNFKEQ. The V gene lost 2 bases and the J gene lost 7 bases, with 10 bases spanning the gap. CDR3 length equals 13 residues. CDR3 loop: CASSQRWENTQYF. The CDR3 DNA follows: TGTGCCAGCAGCCAAAGATGGGAAAATACGCAGTATTTT.

The chain's CDR3 is CSAPLSSYNEQFF. Here the CDR3 DNA reads TGCAGTGCTCCCCTAAGCTCCTACAATGAGCAGTTCTTC. This chain links TRBV20-1 with TRBJ2-1; D unresolved. The germline V gene encodes CDR1 DFQATT and CDR2 SNEGSKA (reference sequence). Trimming pared 5 bases from V and 0 bases from J, leaving 8 bases between. CDR3 length: 13 amino acids.

The J gene is TRBJ2-5, the V gene TRBV3-1, with a possible D match to TRBD1 (6 bases). The CDR3 extends over 15 amino acids. Germline CDR1 and CDR2: LGHDT and YNNKEL (reference sequence). The V gene lost 3 bases and the J gene lost 5 bases, with 16 bases spanning the gap. CDR3 region: CASSQTGDPVETQYF. The DNA for the CDR3 is TGTGCCAGCAGCCAGACAGGAGACCCCGTTGAGACCCAGTACTTC.

The V and J genes are TRBV13 and TRBJ2-7; no firm D call. The germline gives CDR1 PRHDT, CDR2 FYEKMQ (reference sequence). CDR3 length equals 14 residues. V dropped 5 bases and J dropped 4 bases, with 15 bases sitting between them. The CDR3 spells CASSPPRVGYEQYF. CDR3 in DNA: TGTGCCAGCAGCCCCCCCCGCGTTGGTTACGAGCAGTACTTC.

This clonotype was observed a single time. J is TRBJ2-1 and V is TRBV6-5; possibly TRBD2 for D (5 bases). CDR3 length equals 17 residues. Germline CDR1 reads MNHEY; CDR2 reads SVGAGI. V gave up 0 bases and J gave up 0 bases, with 12 bases separating them. This chain's CDR3 is CASSYSIAGSSYNEQFF. CDR3 coding DNA: TGTGCCAGCAGTTACTCGATTGCGGGTAGCTCCTACAATGAGCAGTTCTTC.

CDR3: CASSDQSYEQYF. For the CDR3, the DNA is TGTGCCAGCTCGGATCAGAGCTACGAGCAGTACTTC. The chain uses TRBV18 and TRBJ2-7, with D hard to call. The CDR3 sequence is 12 residues long. V was shortened by 6 bases and J by 3 bases, with 9 bases between the two germline ends. Germline-derived CDR1 and CDR2 are KGHSH and LQKENI.

J is TRBJ2-3 and V is TRBV21-1; TRBD2, as called in the table, went unchecked against the DNA. TRBV21-1 represents a pseudogene. This CDR3 is built from 16 residues. The CDR3 region has the DNA TGTGCCAGCAGCAAAAGGGCGGGGGGCCCCACAGATACGCAGTATTTT. Its translation: CASSKRAGGPTDTQYF.

The V gene is TRBV27, the J gene TRBJ2-5; D call uncertain. The CDR3 is made up of 13 amino acids. V shed 4 bases and J shed 0 bases, with 6 bases lying between them. Germline CDR1 and CDR2: MNHEY and SMNVEV (reference sequence). The CDR3 region is CASSSEYQETQYF. The CDR3 nucleotides are TGTGCCAGCAGTTCCGAGTACCAAGAGACCCAGTACTTC.

This rearrangement joins TRBV5-1 to TRBJ2-7; TRBD1 agrees at 8 bases. Germline V CDR1 and CDR2: SGHRS, YFSETQ. After removal of 2 bases from V and 2 bases from J, the junction contained 3 bases not matched to a gene. The CDR3 is made up of 14 amino acids. Here the CDR3 reads CASSFEQGAYEQYF. CDR3 in DNA: TGCGCCAGCAGCTTTGAACAGGGGGCCTACGAGCAGTACTTC. The full variable domain, its missing parts supplied by reference TRBV5-1 and TRBJ2-7, is KAGVTQTPRYLIKTRGQQVTLSCSPISGHRSVSWYQQTPGQGLQFLFEYFSETQRNKGNFPGRFSGRQFSNSRSEMNVSTLELGDSALYLCASSFEQGAYEQYFGPGTRLTVT.

CDR3 bases: TGTGCCAGCGGGCCGGCTTTGGAATCCTACGAGCAGTACTTC. This codes for CASGPALESYEQYF. The chain couples TRBV9 to TRBJ2-7; D is undetermined. In germline, CDR1 is SGDLS, CDR2 YYNGEE. Trimming left V 7 bases short and J 1 base short, with 15 bases between. This CDR3 region has 14 residues.

The V call is TRBV11-1, the J call TRBJ1-1; D unclear. This CDR3 has 13 amino acids. Germline-derived CDR1 and CDR2 are SGHAT and FQDESV (reference sequence). Trimming left V 2 bases short and J 5 bases short, with 9 bases between. The CDR3 region is CASSLRTGTEAFF. Here the CDR3 DNA reads TGTGCCAGCAGCTTAAGGACGGGGACTGAAGCTTTCTTT.

The sample holds one count of this clonotype. V gene TRBV29-1 combines with J gene TRBJ2-7; the D gene could be TRBD1 or TRBD2 (5 bases each). V lost 7 bases to trimming and J lost 2 bases, with 21 bases between them. Germline CDR1 is SQVTM and CDR2 is ANQGSEA. The CDR3 extends over 15 amino acids. CDR3 sequence: CSARIPGPRTYEQYF. As DNA, the CDR3 is TGCAGCGCTAGAATCCCGGGACCTCGCACCTACGAGCAGTACTTC.

V is TRBV12-3 or TRBV12-4 and J is TRBJ2-7, with D possibly being TRBD1 or TRBD2 (5 bases each). The CDR3 consists of 15 residues. The V and J ends lost 7 bases and 1 base respectively, with 17 bases between them. CDR3 DNA: TGTGCCAGCACCCGAACTCAGGGAGCTTCCTACGAGCAGTACTTC. Amino acids: CASTRTQGASYEQYF.

V and J are TRBV9 and TRBJ1-2; no reliable D call. Per the germline V gene, CDR1 is SGDLS and CDR2 is YYNGEE. Trimming removed 5 bases from V and 2 bases from J, with 4 bases in between. The CDR3 consists of 11 residues. The CDR3 protein is CASRGNYGYTF. The CDR3 DNA follows: TGTGCCAGCAGAGGCAACTATGGCTACACCTTC.

The J gene is TRBJ2-3, the V gene TRBV9; TRBD2 matches at 12 bases. The V gene's germline CDR1 is SGDLS and CDR2 YYNGEE. With V trimmed by 0 bases and J by 5 bases, 10 bases remained unmatched. This CDR3 has 18 residues. The CDR3 nucleotides read TGTGCCAGCAGCGTAGAGGGGACTAGCGGGCCCTCGCTAGATACGCAGTATTTT. Its protein product is CASSVEGTSGPSLDTQYF.

This clonotype was detected only once. V usage is TRBV2 and J usage is TRBJ2-1; TRBD1 agrees at 8 bases. Germline V gene data show CDR1 as SNHLY and CDR2 as FYNNEI. This CDR3 has 15 residues. The junction had 6 bases not matched to a gene; V was cut back by 2 bases and J by 6 bases. CDR3 residues: CASSEPQQGGNEQFF. The CDR3 DNA is TGTGCCAGCAGTGAACCCCAACAGGGGGGCAATGAGCAGTTCTTC.

The chain couples TRBV6-2 or TRBV6-3 to TRBJ1-5, with D maybe TRBD1 (6 bases). The CDR3 has 14 residues. The germline V gene encodes CDR1 MNHEY and CDR2 SVGEGT. The V end lost 6 bases, the J end lost 2 bases, and 11 bases lay between the germline ends. In nucleotides, the CDR3 is TGTGCCAGCAGAGGGGGAAGTGGCAATCAGCCCCAGCATTTT. This sequence encodes CASRGGSGNQPQHF.

The V call is TRBV15, the J call TRBJ1-4; maybe TRBD1 (5 bases). The V gene's germline CDR1 is LNHNV and CDR2 YYDKDF (reference sequence). The CDR3 has 16 residues. V gave up 4 bases and J gave up 6 bases, with 18 bases separating them. The CDR3 DNA reads as TGTGCCACCAGCAAAGATTGGGGGACGTTGGATGAAAAACTGTTTTTT. This sequence encodes CATSKDWGTLDEKLFF.

V gene TRBV15 combines with J gene TRBJ2-3; no clear D gene. The CDR3 length is 17 residues. V lost 1 base, J lost 0 bases, and 14 bases lay in between. Germline CDR1 and CDR2: LNHNV and YYDKDF (reference sequence). CDR3 in DNA: TGTGCCACCAGCAGAGCGTTCTCCCATTCTAGCACAGATACGCAGTATTTT. It specifies CATSRAFSHSSTDTQYF.

The CDR3 sequence is CASSPPGTPNYGYTF. The CDR3 region has the DNA TGTGCCAGCAGTCCCCCCGGGACACCCAACTATGGCTACACCTTC. The genes are TRBV12-3 or TRBV12-4 and TRBJ1-2; a weak D match, TRBD1 (6 bases). V lost 5 bases, J lost 2 bases, and 15 bases lay in between. CDR3 length equals 15 residues.

The rearrangement uses TRBV10-3 and TRBJ2-7; 8 bases fit TRBD1. This CDR3 has 12 amino acids. From germline, CDR1 is ENHRY and CDR2 SYGVKD. With 8 bases clipped from V and 4 bases from J, the junction kept 4 bases outside the gene matches. CDR3 bases: TGTGCCATCCGGACAGGGTCATACGAGCAGTACTTC. It is translated as CAIRTGSYEQYF.